This record covers a single T cell receptor (beta chain). Its specificity is unknown. Unique molecular identifiers were incorporated during preparation of the TCRbeta library. TCRdb reprocessed the PCR reads via MiXCR and lists one record per CDR3 protein. The sample consists of fewer than 150,000 distinct CDR3 sequences, roughly 9.7% of them appearing once. These data belong to a study of T-cell reconstitution after alpha-beta-depleted transplantation in children. General observations from the study: Expanded graft clones, several hundred of them, were reportedly the source of alpha-beta T cells about two months after transplant. T cells produced anew were the main source of T-cell counts and diversity one year after transplant. In some patients, recipient T cells and intrathymic progenitors surviving conditioning explained high day-60 diversity.

Germline loops: CDR1 LNHNV, CDR2 YYDKDF (reference sequence). CDR3 size: 17 residues. V lost 5 bases, J lost 0 bases, and 17 bases lay in between. Sequencing used PBMCs, mostly from graft donor cells, obtained 180 days after TCRalphabeta/CD19-depleted stem cell transplant. This clonotype was sampled from a girl less than two years old who had a stem cell transplant for combined immunodeficiency, so the T cells may come from the graft donor. V and J are TRBV15 and TRBJ2-1, with D possibly TRBD1 on 5 matching bases. As DNA, the CDR3 is TGTGCCACCAGCGACCCGGTTACAGGACGCTCCTACAATGAGCAGTTCTTC. Its translation is CATSDPVTGRSYNEQFF.